Below are 31 T cell receptor beta chains sequenced from a single sample in a study of T cells after yellow fever vaccination. TCRdb used MiXCR to reprocess the 5' RACE reads, holding one entry per CDR3 protein. The sample holds 100,000 to 150,000 distinct CDR3 sequences, about 7% seen once. Source: CD4+ T cells sorted from PBMCs, taken roughly 10 days after the first yellow fever vaccination. The receptors come from a man aged 18 to 29 who received the YFV17D yellow fever vaccine.

This clonotype has ten or more counts. The CDR3 spells CASKFSQDNQPQHF. The CDR3 nucleotides are TGTGCCAGTAAATTCTCGCAGGACAATCAGCCCCAGCATTTT. The J gene is TRBJ1-5, the V gene TRBV19; D is unresolved. The CDR3 extends over 14 amino acids. Germline V CDR1 and CDR2: LNHDA, SQIVND (reference sequence). The ends were cut back, 7 bases at V and 3 bases at J, with 13 bases in the middle.

This clonotype was recorded at least ten times. The genes are TRBV3-1 and TRBJ2-3; D gene unclear. With 4 bases removed from V and 1 base from J, the gap between germline ends came to 12 bases. This CDR3 spans 15 amino acids. Germline CDR1 is LGHDT and CDR2 is YNNKEL (reference sequence). CDR3 coding DNA: TGTGCCAGCAGCCCCGGTGGGGAACGCACAGATACGCAGTATTTT. It yields the protein CASSPGGERTDTQYF.

V gene TRBV7-9 combines with J gene TRBJ1-2; D remains unclear. Looked up from germline, CDR1 is SEHNR and CDR2 is FQNEAQ (reference sequence). This CDR3 spans 12 amino acids. V dropped 8 bases and J dropped 3 bases, with 10 bases sitting between them. DNA of the CDR3: TGTGCCAGCGAGACGCGCCACTATGGCTACACCTTC. It codes for CASETRHYGYTF.

This clonotype was counted many times. The rearrangement links TRBV29-1 to TRBJ1-1; 11 positions agree with TRBD1. CDR1 is SQVTM, CDR2 ANQGSEA, per germline. The CDR3 totals 12 residues. J was trimmed by 9 bases and V by 8 bases; bases with no gene match: 8. Here the CDR3 DNA reads TGCAGCATAGGACAGGGGGCTGTAAAAGCTTTCTTT. Translation: CSIGQGAVKAFF. The whole variable domain, filled in from reference TRBV29-1 and TRBJ1-1, reads SAVISQKPSRDICQRGTSLTIQCQVDSQVTMMFWYRQQPGQSLTLIATANQGSEATYESGFVIDKFPISRPNLTFSTLTVSNMSPEDSSIYLCSIGQGAVKAFFGQGTRLTVV.

This clonotype came up many times. The chain couples TRBV5-6 to TRBJ2-7, with a weak D call TRBD1 (5 bases). The CDR3 runs to 14 residues. Germline lookup yields CDR1 SGHDT and CDR2 YYEEEE. V gave up 1 base and J gave up 7 bases, with 15 bases separating them. Here the CDR3 reads CASSLLDSGWEQYF. CDR3 DNA: TGTGCCAGCAGCTTGTTAGACAGTGGATGGGAGCAGTACTTC.

This clonotype was detected many times. The chain joins TRBV7-2 to TRBJ2-4; D gene uncertain. CDR3 length equals 14 residues. Germline V gene lookup returns CDR1 SGHTA and CDR2 FQGNSA. V was trimmed by 7 bases and J by 0 bases, leaving 10 bases between them. The CDR3 protein is CASTANVAKNIQYF. The CDR3 region has the DNA TGTGCCAGCACCGCTAACGTAGCCAAAAACATTCAGTACTTC.

This clonotype came up a few times. A much larger clone sits a single nucleotide away, making a read error possible. CDR3: CASSPTDRSSYKSPLHF. In nucleotides, the CDR3 is TGTGCCAGCAGTCCCACGGACAGGAGCTCCTATAAGTCACCCCTCCACTTT. This chain joins TRBV14 and TRBJ1-6; 7 positions match TRBD1. The V gene's germline CDR1 is SGHDN and CDR2 FVKESK. The CDR3 is 17 amino acids.

The table lists this clonotype with many counts. The chain carries TRBV12-3 or TRBV12-4 and TRBJ1-1; D remains ambiguous. CDR3 length equals 13 residues. The V and J ends lost 3 bases and 4 bases respectively, with 9 bases between them. CDR3: CASSFSSVTEAFF. The CDR3 coding sequence is TGTGCCAGCAGTTTCAGTTCGGTCACTGAAGCTTTCTTT.

This clonotype was observed many times. The chain carries TRBV12-3 or TRBV12-4 and TRBJ1-2, with 7 nucleotides matching TRBD1. V lost 6 bases, J lost 7 bases, and 8 bases stayed unmatched. The CDR3 length is 13 residues. The CDR3 DNA is TGTGCCAGCAGGCTAGGGGGCCTCGGTGGCTACACCTTC. It specifies CASRLGGLGGYTF.

This clonotype came up many times. V is TRBV12-3 or TRBV12-4 and J is TRBJ1-6; 9 positions agree with TRBD1. The CDR3 runs 14 residues. The junction had 6 bases not matched to a gene; V was cut back by 5 bases and J by 10 bases. CDR3 sequence (DNA): TGTGCCAGCAGTCCAGGGGGGACAGGGTCACCCCTCCACTTT. Protein product: CASSPGGTGSPLHF.

In its sample, this clonotype was seen a few times. This sequence joins TRBV6-5 and TRBJ1-1; no firm D call. CDR1 is MNHEY, CDR2 SVGAGI, per germline. The CDR3 totals 14 residues. Trimming stripped 3 bases from V and 6 bases from J, with 14 bases between. The CDR3 DNA reads TGTGCCAGCAGTTATAATGGGGTGGAGGCTGAAGCTTTCTTT. The encoded protein is CASSYNGVEAEAFF.

In its sample, this clonotype was seen many times. This rearrangement joins TRBV10-3 to TRBJ1-1, with a tentative D call TRBD1 (6 bases). CDR3 size: 17 residues. CDR1 is ENHRY and CDR2 is SYGVKD in the germline V gene. V lost 0 bases to trimming and J lost 0 bases, with 14 bases between them. The CDR3 region is CAISESRGIRMNTEAFF. As DNA, the CDR3 is TGTGCCATCAGTGAGTCTAGGGGGATCCGAATGAACACTGAAGCTTTCTTT.

Many counts were recorded for this clonotype. The chain couples TRBV6-2 or TRBV6-3 to TRBJ2-1, with 9 bases aligning to TRBD2. This CDR3 has 15 amino acids. CDR1 is MNHEY and CDR2 is SVGEGT in the germline V gene. V shed 5 bases, J shed 5 bases, and the junction held 7 bases outside the gene matches. The CDR3 DNA reads TGTGCCAGCAGTCCCCTAGCGGGGAATAACAATGAGCAGTTCTTC. Residues: CASSPLAGNNNEQFF.

This clonotype has at least ten counts. The rearrangement uses TRBV11-2 and TRBJ2-5, with TRBD2 identical over 11 bases. Trimming took 1 base from V and 3 from J; bases not matched to a gene: 4. CDR3 length: 16 residues. Germline V gives CDR1 SGHAT, CDR2 FQNNGV. CDR3 nucleotide sequence: TGTGCCAGCAGCTTAGGACTAGCGGGGCGGAAAGAGACCCAGTACTTC. It codes for CASSLGLAGRKETQYF.

This clonotype was recorded many times. CDR3: CAWSQGLAGGPGNEQFF. CDR3 DNA: TGTGCCTGGAGCCAGGGACTAGCGGGGGGGCCTGGCAATGAGCAGTTCTTC. This chain links TRBV30 with TRBJ2-1, with TRBD2 matching 16 bases. The V segment lost 3 bases and the J segment 6 bases; nucleotides outside the gene matches: 8. The CDR3 is made up of 17 amino acids. Germline V lookup: CDR1 GTSNPN, CDR2 SVGIG (reference sequence).

This clonotype was seen repeatedly, ten times or more. The rearrangement uses TRBV5-1 and TRBJ2-1; 9 bases align to TRBD2. The CDR3 sequence is 15 residues long. Trimming cost V 3 bases and J 9 bases; bases outside gene matches: 10. The V gene's germline CDR1 is SGHRS and CDR2 YFSETQ. DNA of the CDR3: TGCGCCAGCAGCTCTCCGGGACTAGCAGACGGTGAGCAGTTCTTC. This codes for CASSSPGLADGEQFF.

This clonotype was seen many times. The chain joins TRBV10-3 to TRBJ2-7; perhaps TRBD1 as D (6 bases). Trimming cost V 10 bases and J 0 bases, with 19 bases left between them. Germline CDR1 is ENHRY and CDR2 is SYGVKD. This CDR3 has 15 amino acids. The CDR3 reads CATHSGDILSYEQYV. Here the CDR3 DNA reads TGTGCCACCCACTCCGGGGACATCCTCTCCTACGAGCAGTACGTC.

This clonotype was counted many times. The chain joins TRBV5-6 to TRBJ1-2; D is possibly TRBD1 (5 bases). Germline CDR1 SGHDT, CDR2 YYEEEE. The ends were cut back, 0 bases at V and 4 bases at J, with 10 bases in the middle. This CDR3 region has 14 residues. As DNA, the CDR3 is TGTGCCAGCAGCTTGGCAAGGACATCCTATGGCTACACCTTC. This translates into CASSLARTSYGYTF.

About this clonotype itself: The junction departs from germline at one end; a sequencing error may be responsible. V and J are TRBV5-6 and TRBJ1-1; D is possibly TRBD1 (6 bases). The CDR3 is 17 residues long. Per the germline V gene, CDR1 is SGHDT and CDR2 is YYEEEE. The CDR3 bases are TGTGCCATCAGCCCCGGGCAGGTCTGGGGGCACGGCACTGAAGCTTTCTTT. Protein product: CAISPGQVWGHGTEAFF. Full variable domain (outside the CDR3, taken from reference TRBV5-6 and TRBJ1-1): DAGVTQSPTHLIKTRGQQVTLRCSPKSGHDTVSWYQQALGQGPQFIFQYYEEEERQRGNFPDRFSGHQFPNYSSELNVNALLLGDSALYLCAISPGQVWGHGTEAFFGQGTRLTVV.

This clonotype was counted many times. The V and J genes are TRBV5-1 and TRBJ1-1; perhaps TRBD1 as D (5 bases). The V end was cut by 2 bases, the J end by 7 bases, with 12 bases between. The CDR3 runs 13 residues. Germline-derived CDR1 and CDR2 are SGHRS and YFSETQ. In DNA form, the CDR3 reads TGCGCCAGCAGCTTAAGAGGGGCGATTGAAGCTTTCTTT. Protein sequence: CASSLRGAIEAFF.

Ten or more counts support this clonotype. The V gene is TRBV12-3 or TRBV12-4, the J gene TRBJ2-5; D gene unclear. This CDR3 contains 13 residues. V was clipped by 3 bases and J by 2 bases, with 7 bases between them. The CDR3 is CASSLQEQETQYF. The CDR3 bases are TGTGCCAGCAGTTTGCAAGAACAAGAGACCCAGTACTTC.

This clonotype was recorded many times. The chain has TRBV20-1 and TRBJ2-2; 13 nucleotides match TRBD2. Germline V gene data show CDR1 as DFQATT and CDR2 as SNEGSKA (reference sequence). The CDR3 is made up of 14 amino acids. Trimming at V came to 2 bases and at J to 6 bases, leaving 0 bases not matched to a gene. Here the CDR3 reads CSARTSGGAGELFF. The CDR3 bases are TGCAGTGCTAGAACTAGCGGGGGGGCCGGGGAGCTGTTTTTT.

Note on this clonotype: Being one base from a much bigger clone, this may be a read error. The chain carries TRBV7-2 and TRBJ2-1, with 7 bases aligning to TRBD2. This CDR3 is built from 16 residues. Germline values: CDR1 SGHTA, CDR2 FQGNSA. After removal of 0 bases from V and 6 bases from J, the junction contained 8 bases not matched to a gene. This chain's CDR3 is CASSLAGAGFSNEQFF. The CDR3 DNA follows: TGTGCCAGCAGCTTAGCGGGAGCGGGGTTCAGCAATGAGCAGTTCTTC.

V and J are TRBV5-1 and TRBJ2-6; D perhaps matches TRBD1 (6 bases). Germline V lookup: CDR1 SGHRS, CDR2 YFSETQ. The germline V and J ends were trimmed by 7 bases and 3 bases, with 11 bases remaining between them. The CDR3 runs to 14 residues. The DNA for the CDR3 is TGCGCCAGCCGGACAGACCTTGGGGCCAACGTCCTGACTTTC. As protein: CASRTDLGANVLTF.

The sample holds many counts of this clonotype. For the CDR3, the DNA is TGTGCCAGCAGTTCTGGGTCTGGGGGCTATGGCTACACCTTC. This sequence encodes CASSSGSGGYGYTF. The J gene is TRBJ1-2, the V gene TRBV12-3 or TRBV12-4, with TRBD1 as a possible D gene (5 bases). With 4 bases removed from V and 4 bases from J, the gap between germline ends came to 13 bases. CDR3 length: 14 amino acids.

This clonotype was seen ten or more times. The V and J genes are TRBV20-1 and TRBJ2-7, with D possibly being TRBD1 or TRBD2 (5 bases each). Germline lookup yields CDR1 DFQATT and CDR2 SNEGSKA (reference sequence). There are 14 residues in the CDR3. V lost 3 bases, J lost 0 bases, and 12 bases lay in between. The CDR3 spells CSARRPGSSYEQYV. In DNA, the CDR3 is TGCAGTGCTAGGAGGCCAGGGAGCTCCTACGAGCAGTACGTC.

This clonotype was picked up many times. This sequence joins TRBV5-1 and TRBJ2-3; weak D call: TRBD1 (7 bases). Per the germline V gene, CDR1 is SGHRS and CDR2 is YFSETQ. With 0 bases removed from V and 6 bases from J, the gap between germline ends came to 11 bases. The CDR3 sequence is 14 residues long. The CDR3 DNA is TGCGCCAGCAGCTTGGGACAGGGAGGTGATACGCAGTATTTT. Protein sequence: CASSLGQGGDTQYF. The full variable domain, with the rest looked up from reference TRBV5-1 and TRBJ2-3, is KAGVTQTPRYLIKTRGQQVTLSCSPISGHRSVSWYQQTPGQGLQFLFEYFSETQRNKGNFPGRFSGRQFSNSRSEMNVSTLELGDSALYLCASSLGQGGDTQYFGPGTRLTVL.

This clonotype was seen repeatedly, ten times or more. This chain joins TRBV7-8 and TRBJ1-5, with D possibly TRBD1 on 5 matching bases. The CDR3 has 15 residues. Germline V gene sequence: CDR1 SGHVS, CDR2 FQNEAQ. V was shortened by 1 base and J by 2 bases, with 9 bases between the two germline ends. The CDR3 here is CASSLVRQRNQPQHF. CDR3 nucleotide sequence: TGTGCCAGCAGCTTAGTGAGACAGCGCAATCAGCCCCAGCATTTT.

This clonotype came up many times. The genes are TRBV9 and TRBJ2-2; D is possibly TRBD1 or TRBD2 (5 bases each). CDR1 SGDLS and CDR2 YYNGEE come from the germline V gene. This CDR3 region has 15 residues. V dropped 3 bases and J dropped 2 bases, with 11 bases sitting between them. CDR3 in amino acids: CASSAGPSNTGELFF. The CDR3 nucleotides read TGTGCCAGCAGCGCGGGACCATCAAACACCGGGGAGCTGTTTTTT.

This clonotype was seen repeatedly, ten times or more. The chain recombines TRBV12-3 or TRBV12-4 with TRBJ1-5; maybe TRBD1 (5 bases). Trimming removed 7 bases at V and 4 bases at J, with 14 bases between. CDR3 length: 14 residues. CDR3 sequence (DNA): TGTGCCAGCACCAAGGGAGGGGCGAATCAGCCCCAGCATTTT. Translation: CASTKGGANQPQHF.

The sample holds many counts of this clonotype. J is TRBJ1-1 and V is TRBV12-3 or TRBV12-4; D may be TRBD1 (5 bases). V was clipped by 6 bases and J by 5 bases, with 13 bases between them. This CDR3 contains 13 residues. The CDR3 DNA reads TGTGCCAGCAGCCTGGGACGAAGGACTGAAGCTTTCTTT. Translated: CASSLGRRTEAFF.